Listed below are T cell receptor beta chains from one sample, sequenced in a study of cytomegalovirus exposure and HLA in healthy donors. Sequenced by immunoSEQ multiplex PCR; TCRdb stores in-frame clones only, minus some. This sample has some 150,000 clones, with around 93% found just once. Sequencing was done on a sample of PBMCs. These TCRs come from a man younger than 35 in good health and CMV-seropositive. Each CDR3 is given with its conserved first and last residue. The D gene is left open where the match is weak. The listing skips clone size in some rows; elsewhere it reads once, few, many or a size class.

d_call: TRBD1; v_call: TRBV2; j_call: TRBJ1-5; clone_size: .; cdr3_aa: CASSREQGGNQPQHF; cdr3_nt: TGTGCCAGCAGTAGGGAACAGGGGGGCAATCAGCCCCAGCATTTT
d_call: TRBD1; v_call: TRBV6-5; j_call: TRBJ2-1; clone_size: .; cdr3_aa: CASTDTGGSNEQFF; cdr3_nt: TGTGCCAGCACGGATACAGGGGGGTCCAATGAGCAGTTCTTC
d_call: TRBD2; v_call: TRBV9; j_call: TRBJ2-1; clone_size: .; cdr3_aa: CASSVRLAGYNEQFF; cdr3_nt: TGTGCCAGCAGCGTGAGACTAGCGGGTTACAATGAGCAGTTCTTC
d_call: TRBD1; v_call: TRBV5-6; j_call: TRBJ2-5; clone_size: .; cdr3_aa: CASSLTGAEAQYF; cdr3_nt: TGTGCCAGCAGCTTGACAGGGGCCGAGGCCCAGTACTTC
d_call: .; v_call: TRBV4-1; j_call: TRBJ2-5; clone_size: .; cdr3_aa: CASSQDRVRGSRETQYF; cdr3_nt: TGCGCCAGCAGCCAAGATAGAGTCCGGGGGTCCAGGGAGACCCAGTACTTC
d_call: .; v_call: TRBV28; j_call: TRBJ1-2; clone_size: .; cdr3_aa: CASSSHPGEKGGYTF; cdr3_nt: TGTGCCAGCAGTTCACACCCAGGGGAGAAAGGTGGCTACACCTTC
d_call: TRBD1; v_call: TRBV28; j_call: TRBJ2-7; clone_size: .; cdr3_aa: CASSETGRFTYQQYF; cdr3_nt: TGTGCCAGCAGTGAGACAGGGAGATTTACGTATCAGCAGTACTTC
d_call: TRBD1; v_call: TRBV5-1; j_call: TRBJ2-2; clone_size: .; cdr3_aa: CASSLGTGAAGELFF; cdr3_nt: TGCGCCAGCAGTTTGGGAACAGGGGCCGCCGGGGAGCTGTTTTTT
d_call: TRBD1; v_call: TRBV30; j_call: TRBJ2-7; clone_size: once; cdr3_aa: CAWSVPRTGGAYEQYF; cdr3_nt: TGTGCCTGGAGTGTACCCCGGACAGGGGGAGCCTACGAGCAGTACTTC
d_call: TRBD1; v_call: TRBV12-5; j_call: TRBJ1-5; clone_size: .; cdr3_aa: CASGLVSRDRRVYSNQPQHF; cdr3_nt: TGTGCTAGTGGTTTGGTTTCCCGGGACAGGAGGGTCTATAGCAATCAGCCCCAGCATTTT
d_call: TRBD2; v_call: TRBV28; j_call: TRBJ2-7; clone_size: .; cdr3_aa: CASSHGPLSSGRAYEQYF; cdr3_nt: TGTGCCAGCAGCCACGGCCCGCTCTCTAGCGGGAGGGCCTACGAGCAGTACTTC
d_call: .; v_call: TRBV27; j_call: TRBJ2-3; clone_size: .; cdr3_aa: CASSWGGTDTQYF; cdr3_nt: TGTGCCAGCAGTTGGGGGGGCACAGATACGCAGTATTTT
d_call: TRBD2; v_call: TRBV18; j_call: TRBJ2-3; clone_size: .; cdr3_aa: CASSPVPSGITDTQYF; cdr3_nt: TGTGCCAGCTCACCGGTTCCTAGCGGGATCACAGATACGCAGTATTTT
d_call: TRBD1; v_call: TRBV30; j_call: TRBJ1-5; clone_size: once; cdr3_aa: CAWGTGENQPQHF; cdr3_nt: TGTGCCTGGGGGACAGGGGAAAATCAGCCCCAGCATTTT
d_call: TRBD2; v_call: TRBV7-9; j_call: TRBJ2-1; clone_size: .; cdr3_aa: CASSLGGLARAKNEQFF; cdr3_nt: TGTGCCAGCAGCTTAGGCGGACTAGCGCGGGCCAAGAATGAGCAGTTCTTC
d_call: TRBD2; v_call: TRBV29-1; j_call: TRBJ2-7; clone_size: .; cdr3_aa: CSAGEGYSYEQYF; cdr3_nt: TGCAGCGCCGGGGAGGGCTACTCCTACGAGCAGTACTTC
d_call: TRBD1; v_call: TRBV5-5; j_call: TRBJ1-1; clone_size: .; cdr3_aa: CASSLYGTGGPNTEAFF; cdr3_nt: TGTGCCAGCAGCTTGTACGGGACAGGGGGCCCGAACACTGAAGCTTTCTTT
d_call: TRBD1; v_call: TRBV29-1; j_call: TRBJ1-2; clone_size: .; cdr3_aa: CSVWGDSYGYTF; cdr3_nt: TGCAGCGTCTGGGGGGACAGCTATGGCTACACCTTC
d_call: TRBD1; v_call: TRBV6-4; j_call: TRBJ1-2; clone_size: .; cdr3_aa: CASSPTGLNYGYTF; cdr3_nt: TGTGCCAGCAGTCCGACAGGGCTCAACTATGGCTACACCTTC
d_call: TRBD2; v_call: TRBV15; j_call: TRBJ2-7; clone_size: .; cdr3_aa: CATSLTSGRAGYEQYF; cdr3_nt: TGTGCCACCAGCCTGACTAGCGGGAGGGCCGGGTACGAGCAGTACTTC
d_call: .; v_call: TRBV6-1; j_call: TRBJ2-7; clone_size: once; cdr3_aa: CASRLGRNYEQYF; cdr3_nt: TGTGCCAGCAGACTCGGGAGAAATTACGAGCAGTACTTC
d_call: TRBD2; v_call: TRBV5-1; j_call: TRBJ2-7; clone_size: .; cdr3_aa: CASSPWIRSAFGDYSYEQYF; cdr3_nt: TGCGCCAGCAGCCCTTGGATCCGATCGGCATTCGGGGACTACTCCTACGAGCAGTACTTC
d_call: TRBD1; v_call: TRBV28; j_call: TRBJ2-1; clone_size: once; cdr3_aa: CASSSRQGAFNEQFF; cdr3_nt: TGTGCCAGCAGTTCGCGGCAGGGGGCATTCAATGAGCAGTTCTTC
d_call: TRBD1; v_call: TRBV7-2; j_call: TRBJ2-5; clone_size: .; cdr3_aa: CASSFTGGGETQYF; cdr3_nt: TGTGCCAGCAGCTTTACAGGGGGCGGAGAGACCCAGTACTTC
d_call: TRBD2; v_call: TRBV18; j_call: TRBJ2-5; clone_size: .; cdr3_aa: CASSPETSGSQETQYF; cdr3_nt: TGTGCCAGCTCTCCCGAGACTAGCGGGAGCCAAGAGACCCAGTACTTC
d_call: .; v_call: TRBV19; j_call: TRBJ2-2; clone_size: .; cdr3_aa: CASSMRGGDGELFF; cdr3_nt: TGTGCCAGTAGTATGAGGGGAGGAGACGGGGAGCTGTTTTTT
d_call: TRBD1; v_call: TRBV27; j_call: TRBJ2-6; clone_size: few; cdr3_aa: CASTSWTGSGANVLTF; cdr3_nt: TGTGCCAGCACCTCATGGACAGGGTCTGGGGCCAACGTCCTGACTTTC
d_call: .; v_call: TRBV11-2; j_call: TRBJ2-5; clone_size: once; cdr3_aa: CASSPKALGPPQETQYF; cdr3_nt: TGTGCCAGCAGCCCTAAGGCCTTGGGCCCGCCTCAAGAGACCCAGTACTTC
d_call: TRBD2; v_call: TRBV13; j_call: TRBJ2-7; clone_size: once; cdr3_aa: CASSPEGLANYEQYF; cdr3_nt: TGTGCCAGCAGCCCCGAGGGACTAGCGAACTACGAGCAGTACTTC
d_call: TRBD1; v_call: TRBV27; j_call: TRBJ2-7; clone_size: .; cdr3_aa: CASSLSTGATYYEQYF; cdr3_nt: TGTGCCAGCAGTTTATCCACAGGGGCTACGTACTACGAGCAGTACTTC
d_call: .; v_call: TRBV10-3; j_call: TRBJ2-1; clone_size: .; cdr3_aa: CAIRIPDRPNEQFF; cdr3_nt: TGTGCCATCAGAATACCAGACAGGCCCAATGAGCAGTTCTTC
d_call: TRBD1; v_call: TRBV10-3; j_call: TRBJ1-5; clone_size: .; cdr3_aa: CATRGTGGNQPQHF; cdr3_nt: TGTGCCACCAGAGGGACAGGCGGCAATCAGCCCCAGCATTTT
d_call: TRBD1; v_call: TRBV6-1; j_call: TRBJ1-2; clone_size: .; cdr3_aa: CASSEASDRGYGYGYTF; cdr3_nt: TGTGCCAGCAGTGAAGCCTCGGACAGGGGGTATGGCTATGGCTACACCTTC
d_call: .; v_call: TRBV5-4; j_call: TRBJ2-2; clone_size: .; cdr3_aa: CASSPAEGNTGELFF; cdr3_nt: TGTGCCAGCAGCCCGGCTGAGGGTAACACCGGGGAGCTGTTTTTT
d_call: .; v_call: TRBV13; j_call: TRBJ2-1; clone_size: .; cdr3_aa: CASSSGRRSYNEQFF; cdr3_nt: TGTGCCAGCAGCTCCGGCCGCAGGTCCTACAATGAGCAGTTCTTC
d_call: .; v_call: TRBV5-1; j_call: TRBJ1-1; clone_size: .; cdr3_aa: CASSLGPRGTEAFF; cdr3_nt: TGCGCCAGCAGCTTGGGACCCAGAGGCACTGAAGCTTTCTTT
d_call: TRBD2; v_call: TRBV4-1; j_call: TRBJ2-3; clone_size: .; cdr3_aa: CASSQGLAGGPSDTQYF; cdr3_nt: TGCGCCAGCAGCCAGGGACTAGCGGGAGGGCCTTCTGATACGCAGTATTTT
d_call: TRBD2; v_call: TRBV9; j_call: TRBJ2-1; clone_size: .; cdr3_aa: CASSTLAGGFYNEQFF; cdr3_nt: TGTGCCAGCAGCACCCTAGCGGGAGGGTTCTACAATGAGCAGTTCTTC
d_call: .; v_call: TRBV19; j_call: TRBJ1-2; clone_size: .; cdr3_aa: CASSQERESYGYTF; cdr3_nt: TGTGCCAGTAGCCAGGAGCGGGAGTCCTATGGCTACACCTTC
d_call: TRBD2; v_call: TRBV18; j_call: TRBJ2-1; clone_size: .; cdr3_aa: CASSPFGASGIYNEQFF; cdr3_nt: TGTGCCAGCTCACCATTTGGGGCTAGCGGGATCTACAATGAGCAGTTCTTC
d_call: .; v_call: TRBV7-9; j_call: TRBJ2-7; clone_size: .; cdr3_aa: CASSVKGDRSGSYEQYF; cdr3_nt: TGTGCCAGCAGCGTTAAGGGAGACAGGTCAGGCAGCTACGAGCAGTACTTC
d_call: .; v_call: TRBV5-1; j_call: TRBJ2-3; clone_size: .; cdr3_aa: CASSFSGADTQYF; cdr3_nt: TGCGCCAGCAGCTTCAGCGGCGCAGATACGCAGTATTTT
d_call: TRBD1; v_call: TRBV7-6; j_call: TRBJ2-3; clone_size: .; cdr3_aa: CASSFQTGPADTQYF; cdr3_nt: TGTGCCAGCAGCTTCCAGACAGGGCCGGCAGATACGCAGTATTTT
d_call: .; v_call: TRBV5-5; j_call: TRBJ2-7; clone_size: .; cdr3_aa: CASSLDPGVYEQYF; cdr3_nt: TGTGCCAGCAGCTTGGACCCCGGGGTCTACGAGCAGTACTTC
d_call: TRBD2; v_call: TRBV6-6; j_call: TRBJ2-3; clone_size: .; cdr3_aa: CASTHSGSEDTQYF; cdr3_nt: TGTGCCAGCACTCATAGCGGGAGTGAGGATACGCAGTATTTT
d_call: .; v_call: TRBV29-1; j_call: TRBJ2-7; clone_size: .; cdr3_aa: CSVLAEGYEQYF; cdr3_nt: TGCAGCGTTTTAGCGGAGGGCTACGAGCAGTACTTC
d_call: TRBD1; v_call: TRBV28; j_call: TRBJ2-7; clone_size: .; cdr3_aa: CASSSRDRGPSSYEQYF; cdr3_nt: TGTGCCAGCAGTTCCCGGGACAGGGGTCCCAGCTCCTACGAGCAGTACTTC
d_call: .; v_call: TRBV21-1; j_call: TRBJ1-1; clone_size: .; cdr3_aa: CASREGQSNTEAFF; cdr3_nt: TGTGCCAGCAGAGAAGGACAGTCAAACACTGAAGCTTTCTTT
d_call: .; v_call: TRBV6-5; j_call: TRBJ1-5; clone_size: .; cdr3_aa: CASSSSGGRQPQHF; cdr3_nt: TGTGCCAGCAGTTCTTCTGGCGGGCGCCAGCCCCAGCATTTT
d_call: .; v_call: TRBV18; j_call: TRBJ2-5; clone_size: .; cdr3_aa: CASSKASQETQYF; cdr3_nt: TGTGCCAGCTCAAAAGCGTCTCAAGAGACCCAGTACTTC
d_call: .; v_call: TRBV7-8; j_call: TRBJ1-5; clone_size: .; cdr3_aa: CASSLGARLGNQPQHF; cdr3_nt: TGTGCCAGCAGCTTAGGCGCCCGCTTGGGCAATCAGCCCCAGCATTTT
d_call: .; v_call: TRBV28; j_call: TRBJ2-1; clone_size: .; cdr3_aa: CASSPVASIYNEQFF; cdr3_nt: TGTGCCAGCAGTCCGGTAGCGAGCATTTACAATGAGCAGTTCTTC
d_call: TRBD2; v_call: TRBV27; j_call: TRBJ2-5; clone_size: few; cdr3_aa: CASSRRLAGVGETQYF; cdr3_nt: TGTGCCAGCAGTAGGCGACTAGCGGGAGTGGGTGAGACCCAGTACTTC
d_call: .; v_call: TRBV2; j_call: TRBJ2-7; clone_size: .; cdr3_aa: CASSEVSSYEQYF; cdr3_nt: TGTGCCAGCAGTGAAGTGAGCTCCTACGAGCAGTACTTC
d_call: .; v_call: TRBV10-3; j_call: TRBJ2-1; clone_size: .; cdr3_aa: CAISESGQDRTQFF; cdr3_nt: TGTGCCATCAGTGAGTCGGGGCAAGACAGGACGCAGTTCTTC
d_call: .; v_call: TRBV4-1; j_call: TRBJ2-5; clone_size: .; cdr3_aa: CASSQANQETQYF; cdr3_nt: TGCGCCAGCAGCCAAGCCAATCAAGAGACCCAGTACTTC
d_call: TRBD1; v_call: TRBV4-2; j_call: TRBJ1-1; clone_size: .; cdr3_aa: CASSQADRGGTEAFF; cdr3_nt: TGTGCCAGCAGCCAGGCCGACAGGGGCGGGACTGAAGCTTTCTTT
d_call: TRBD2; v_call: TRBV7-2; j_call: TRBJ2-7; clone_size: few; cdr3_aa: CASSSSGVYEQYF; cdr3_nt: TGTGCCAGCTCGTCTAGCGGAGTCTACGAGCAGTACTTC